Described below is a single T cell receptor (beta chain) sequence and its context. Its antigen is unknown. Per-base quality was not reported, and no clone a single base away is much larger than it. V is reduced by 5 bases and J by 6 bases, leaving a spacing of 16 bases between them. There are 14 amino acids in the CDR3, from cysteine to phenylalanine inclusive. Only CDR3 DNA is held: 42 bases, read in frame from base 1. The germline V gene (reference sequence) supplies CDR1 SEHNR and CDR2 FQNEAQ. TCR CDR3 regions were amplified from genomic DNA by multiplex PCR using the deep immunoSEQ assay. Extracted genomic DNA from each cell subset was distributed evenly across all wells of several immunoSEQ 96-well plates, and each plate was treated as a replicate. For sorted subsets, each replicate PCR was loaded with 200 ng genomic DNA, equivalent to about 30,000 T cell genomes. Purified libraries were measured with a Qubit 3.0 fluorometer, size-checked on a Bioanalyzer 2100, and measured again with the KAPA Library Quantification kit. Every immunoSEQ 96-well plate was sequenced on a separate single-read 150-cycle Illumina NextSeq 550 flow cell. From the authors' description of their analysis: Because the immunoSEQ output held only junctional sequences and lacked quality scores, the filtering could not match the filtering applied to full-length reads. To assign V/J genes and CDR3, sequences were annotated against IMGT germline references using PyIR, a Python wrapper for IgBLAST v1.9. Reads were removed for weak V/J assignments (E-value above 1e-6), missing CDR3, stop codons, out-of-frame junctions, or ambiguous translated residues. V3J clonotypes were defined as sequences sharing the same inferred V gene, J gene, and CDR3 amino acid sequence. Percentage overlap between repertoires was computed as shared unique clonotypes divided by the size of the smaller repertoire. Repertoire richness was assessed with RTK rarefaction, the Chao1 estimator, and Recon v2.1 estimates of unobserved clonotypes. OLGA was used to compute generation probabilities for all TCRbeta clonotypes that the gDNA method yielded from a handful of donors. The immuneACCESS repertoire file appears here via TCRdb, limited to in-frame rearrangements. These files lack a portion of the clones; in checked studies, under half of the deficit traces to unresolved V genes, and the cause of the others is not known. V and J calls and clone size follow that table, whereas D and trimming were derived from the DNA. The sample records roughly 2 million clones, approximately 96% of which are singletons. 0.1% to 0.15% of the sample comes from the top ten.

Healthy HIV-negative adults with no recently reported acute infections or vaccinations were included as donors. Only Caucasian adults living in Nashville, Tennessee, USA were represented among the donors. CD4+ T cells were enriched by magnetic negative selection, after which naive cells were positively selected on CD45RA and the negative fraction was taken as the memory subset. After blood collection by leukapheresis, PBMCs were isolated using Ficoll-Histopaque density gradient centrifugation and then cryopreserved in the vapor phase of liquid nitrogen. Analytical flow cytometry was used to check the purity and quantity of every magnetically sorted T cell population. From each sorted fraction, genomic DNA was isolated and quantified by UV absorbance on a Nanodrop 2000c. The sample originates from a study of shared clonotypes between healthy human individuals (dated by TCRdb to between 2020 and 2021). Turning to the overall study: A couple of women and a few men aged 18 to 49 years were included in the cohort. To estimate repertoire size and how much clonotypes are shared between individuals, the study performed deep sequencing of blood TCR repertoires from 4 to 6 healthy adults. Between about 0.94 and 8.9 billion PBMCs per donor were obtained by leukapheresis. Different laboratories and diverse techniques were used to prepare libraries and sequence TCR repertoires, to increase sequencing depth and limit assay-specific biases. Per donor, three plates each were used for CD4 naive and CD4 memory, two for CD8 naive, and one for CD8 memory. Results and caveats for the whole study, not just this receptor: Based on pairwise subsampling, the degree of clonotype sharing among donors was expected to be affected by sequencing depth. Across four donors, around 5.4% of naive CD4, more than 3% of naive CD8, 2.3% of memory CD4, and roughly 0.4% of memory CD8 clonotypes were shared. Incomplete sequencing was indicated by rarefaction of sorted-subset datasets, despite the large sequencing depth. Compared with non-shared clonotypes, the clonotypes found in all four sorted-subset donors had higher generation probabilities. Sampling was limited to blood, and TCR repertoires in tissue likely differ from TCR repertoires in blood. Because the study included only a small number of donors, the genetic and exposure-history diversity represented was limited. Naive subsets generally had larger estimated clonotype richness than memory subsets did.

Sequenced material: naive CD4+ T cells sorted from blood. The cell subset or site tag for this specimen amounts to: CD45RA+ positively selected. The receptor's source is a man aged 18 to 29 in good health. The chain joins TRBV7-9 to TRBJ1-1; there is no confident call for the D gene. For the CDR3, the sequence is CASSLREATSEAFF. The base sequence is TGTGCCAGCAGCCTCCGGGAGGCGACGTCTGAAGCTTTCTTT.